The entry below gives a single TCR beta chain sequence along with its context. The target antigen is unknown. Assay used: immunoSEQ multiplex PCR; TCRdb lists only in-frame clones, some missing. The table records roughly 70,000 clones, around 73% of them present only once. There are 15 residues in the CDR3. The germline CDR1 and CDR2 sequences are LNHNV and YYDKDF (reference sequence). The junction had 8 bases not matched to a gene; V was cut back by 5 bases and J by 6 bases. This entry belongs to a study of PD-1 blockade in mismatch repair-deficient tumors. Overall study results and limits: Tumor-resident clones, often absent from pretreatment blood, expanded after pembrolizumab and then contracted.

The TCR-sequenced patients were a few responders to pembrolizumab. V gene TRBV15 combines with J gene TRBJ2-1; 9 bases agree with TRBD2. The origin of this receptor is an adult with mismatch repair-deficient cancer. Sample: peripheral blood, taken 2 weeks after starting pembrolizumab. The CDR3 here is CATSPHLAGTNEQFF. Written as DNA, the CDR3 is TGTGCCACCAGCCCCCACCTAGCGGGAACCAATGAGCAGTTCTTC.